This T cell receptor (beta chain) was recovered during a study of T cells in Graves' hyperthyroidism and ophthalmopathy. The CDR3 regions of TCR beta were amplified from RNA transcripts. Carried out on the TCR CDR3, a first-round RT-PCR used the HTBI primer set. TCRdb re-called the multiplex PCR reads through MiXCR, storing one row per CDR3 protein. Here the sample spans some 760,000 distinct CDR3 sequences, about 15% being singletons. This clonotype occurred many times. The CDR3 is made up of 14 amino acids. V was shortened by 3 bases and J by 0 bases, with 7 bases between the two germline ends. From germline, CDR1 is LGHDT and CDR2 YNNKEL (reference sequence).

The sequence derives from a woman younger than 30 with Graves' hyperthyroidism. The chain joins TRBV3-1 to TRBJ2-3; possibly TRBD1 or TRBD2 for D (5 bases each). The sequenced sample consisted of blood. CDR3 loop: CASSQRGSTDTQYF. CDR3 DNA sequence: TGTGCCAGCAGCCAGAGGGGAAGCACAGATACGCAGTATTTT.